These T cell receptor beta chains were read from a single sample in a study of technical replicates of blood from several donors. Only in-frame clones appear in the TCRdb table, and some are missing; sequencing was by immunoSEQ multiplex PCR. The repertoire holds about 83,000 clones, with around 94% as singletons. Sample: T cells isolated from PBMCs. These receptors were taken from a human donor in good health. CDR3s include the opening cysteine and the closing phenylalanine or tryptophan. The order of the fields is V gene, clone size, D gene, J gene, CDR3 protein, CDR3 DNA. A D gene is named only where the DNA matches it firmly. Size values are once, few and many counts, or a class for expanded clones, and some rows have none.

V gene: TRBV7-9; clone size: .; D gene: TRBD2; J gene: TRBJ2-7; CDR3 protein: CASSLPSGTYEQYF; CDR3 DNA: TGTGCCAGCAGCTTACCTAGCGGTACTTACGAGCAGTACTTC
V gene: TRBV5-5; clone size: .; D gene: .; J gene: TRBJ2-7; CDR3 protein: CASSASTGSYEQYF; CDR3 DNA: TGTGCCAGCAGCGCGTCGACAGGCTCCTACGAGCAGTACTTC
V gene: TRBV7-8; clone size: .; D gene: TRBD1; J gene: TRBJ1-3; CDR3 protein: CASSLGTGPGNTIYF; CDR3 DNA: TGTGCCAGCAGCTTGGGGACAGGACCTGGAAACACCATATATTTT
V gene: TRBV19; clone size: .; D gene: TRBD1; J gene: TRBJ2-7; CDR3 protein: CASGVGTGSYEQYF; CDR3 DNA: TGTGCCAGTGGAGTAGGGACAGGCTCCTACGAGCAGTACTTC
V gene: TRBV10-3; clone size: .; D gene: TRBD1; J gene: TRBJ1-2; CDR3 protein: CAIRKTGEGYGYTF; CDR3 DNA: TGTGCCATCAGGAAGACAGGGGAGGGATATGGCTACACCTTC
V gene: TRBV5-6; clone size: .; D gene: TRBD1; J gene: TRBJ1-2; CDR3 protein: CASSPPGGRGRSGYTF; CDR3 DNA: TGTGCCAGCAGCCCGCCCGGCGGCAGGGGGAGGAGTGGCTACACCTTC
V gene: TRBV2; clone size: .; D gene: .; J gene: TRBJ2-7; CDR3 protein: CASSEETYEQYF; CDR3 DNA: TGTGCCAGCAGTGAAGAGACTTACGAGCAGTACTTC
V gene: TRBV30; clone size: .; D gene: TRBD2; J gene: TRBJ2-5; CDR3 protein: CAWGLAGGETQYF; CDR3 DNA: TGTGCCTGGGGACTAGCGGGGGGAGAGACCCAGTACTTC
V gene: TRBV11-2; clone size: .; D gene: TRBD1; J gene: TRBJ1-2; CDR3 protein: CASSLDIRGRDYGYTF; CDR3 DNA: TGTGCCAGCAGCTTAGATATCAGGGGGCGAGACTATGGCTACACCTTC
V gene: TRBV29-1; clone size: .; D gene: .; J gene: TRBJ2-1; CDR3 protein: CSVVGQLGQFF; CDR3 DNA: TGCAGCGTCGTAGGACAATTGGGCCAGTTCTTC
V gene: TRBV28; clone size: .; D gene: .; J gene: TRBJ2-7; CDR3 protein: CASTRGDLLVTEQYF; CDR3 DNA: TGTGCCAGCACCCGCGGGGACCTTCTAGTTACCGAGCAGTACTTC
V gene: TRBV6-5; clone size: .; D gene: TRBD1; J gene: TRBJ2-7; CDR3 protein: CASSYGQGAYEQYF; CDR3 DNA: TGTGCCAGCAGTTACGGGCAGGGGGCATACGAGCAGTACTTC
V gene: TRBV6-5; clone size: once; D gene: TRBD1; J gene: TRBJ2-7; CDR3 protein: CASSYSTGGYEQYF; CDR3 DNA: TGTGCCAGCAGTTACTCGACAGGGGGCTACGAGCAGTACTTC
V gene: TRBV7-9; clone size: .; D gene: .; J gene: TRBJ2-7; CDR3 protein: CASSLPDSESFYEQYF; CDR3 DNA: TGTGCCAGCAGCCTCCCGGACTCGGAGTCCTTTTACGAGCAGTACTTC
V gene: TRBV5-1; clone size: .; D gene: .; J gene: TRBJ2-1; CDR3 protein: CASSQVGETFNEQFF; CDR3 DNA: TGCGCCAGCAGCCAGGTGGGCGAAACGTTCAATGAGCAGTTCTTC
V gene: TRBV29-1; clone size: .; D gene: TRBD1; J gene: TRBJ2-5; CDR3 protein: CSVAGGTGGYTETQYF; CDR3 DNA: TGCAGCGTCGCTGGTGGGACAGGGGGTTATACAGAGACCCAGTACTTC
V gene: TRBV6-5; clone size: .; D gene: .; J gene: TRBJ1-4; CDR3 protein: CASGRGDGKLFF; CDR3 DNA: TGTGCCAGCGGGAGGGGGGACGGAAAACTGTTTTTT
V gene: TRBV7-9; clone size: .; D gene: TRBD1; J gene: TRBJ1-2; CDR3 protein: CASSTGGAPYTF; CDR3 DNA: TGTGCCAGCAGCACAGGGGGCGCCCCGTACACCTTC
V gene: TRBV10-1; clone size: few; D gene: .; J gene: TRBJ1-1; CDR3 protein: CASSVGGWTEAFF; CDR3 DNA: TGCGCCAGCAGTGTGGGGGGATGGACTGAAGCTTTCTTT
V gene: TRBV10-3; clone size: .; D gene: .; J gene: TRBJ2-7; CDR3 protein: CAISESPGDREQYF; CDR3 DNA: TGTGCCATCAGTGAGTCCCCAGGGGACCGCGAGCAGTACTTC
V gene: TRBV5-4; clone size: .; D gene: TRBD2; J gene: TRBJ2-7; CDR3 protein: CASSATGKRDLADEQYF; CDR3 DNA: TGTGCCAGCAGCGCAACCGGCAAGCGGGACTTGGCCGACGAGCAGTACTTC
V gene: TRBV11-3; clone size: medium-sized; D gene: .; J gene: TRBJ1-5; CDR3 protein: CASSFRGGYCQPQHF; CDR3 DNA: TGTGCCAGCAGCTTCAGAGGGGGATATTGTCAGCCCCAGCATTTT
V gene: TRBV29-1; clone size: .; D gene: TRBD1; J gene: TRBJ2-3; CDR3 protein: CSGTGGGWTDTQYF; CDR3 DNA: TGCAGCGGTACAGGGGGCGGGTGGACAGATACGCAGTATTTT
V gene: TRBV2; clone size: .; D gene: TRBD2; J gene: TRBJ2-5; CDR3 protein: CASSFSGGAGTQYF; CDR3 DNA: TGTGCCAGCAGTTTTAGCGGGGGGGCTGGGACCCAGTACTTC